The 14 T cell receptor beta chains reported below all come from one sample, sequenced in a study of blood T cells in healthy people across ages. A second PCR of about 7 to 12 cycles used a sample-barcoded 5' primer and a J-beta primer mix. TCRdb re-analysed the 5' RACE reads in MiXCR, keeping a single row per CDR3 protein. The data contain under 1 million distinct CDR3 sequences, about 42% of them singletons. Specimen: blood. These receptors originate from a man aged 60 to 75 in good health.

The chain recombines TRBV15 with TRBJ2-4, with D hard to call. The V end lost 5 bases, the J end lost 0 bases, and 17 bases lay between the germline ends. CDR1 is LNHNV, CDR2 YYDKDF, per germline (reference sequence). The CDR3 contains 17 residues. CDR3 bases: TGTGCCACCAGCCTTCCTTCGGCAGCAACAGCCAAAAACATTCAGTACTTC. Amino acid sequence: CATSLPSAATAKNIQYF.

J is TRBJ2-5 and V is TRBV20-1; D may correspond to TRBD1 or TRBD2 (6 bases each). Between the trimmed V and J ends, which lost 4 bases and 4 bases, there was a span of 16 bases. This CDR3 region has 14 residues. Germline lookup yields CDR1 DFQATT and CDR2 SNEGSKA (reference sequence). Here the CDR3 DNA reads TGCAGTGCTAACTCAGACAAGGGGGGAGAGACCCAGTACTTC. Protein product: CSANSDKGGETQYF.

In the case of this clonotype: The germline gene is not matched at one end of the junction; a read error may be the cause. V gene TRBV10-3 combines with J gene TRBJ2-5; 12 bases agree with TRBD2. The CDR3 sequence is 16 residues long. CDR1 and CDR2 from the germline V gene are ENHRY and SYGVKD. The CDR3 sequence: CAISESLAGGQETQYF. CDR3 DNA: TGTGCCATCAGTGAGAGTCTAGCGGGGGGGCAAGAGACCCAATACTTC.

The CDR3 reads CASSYSRGSNQPQHF. The CDR3 DNA reads TGTGCCAGCAGTTACTCGCGTGGGAGCAATCAGCCCCAGCATTTT. The chain has TRBV6-2 or TRBV6-3 and TRBJ1-5; no reliable D call. Trimming cost V 0 bases and J 1 base, with 7 bases left between them. Germline-derived CDR1 and CDR2 are MNHEY and SVGEGT. This CDR3 is 15 amino acids long.

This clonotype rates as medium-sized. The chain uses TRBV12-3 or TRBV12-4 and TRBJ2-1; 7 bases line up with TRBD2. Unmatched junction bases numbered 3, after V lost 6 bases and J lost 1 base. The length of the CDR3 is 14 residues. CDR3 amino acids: CASRRTSSYNEQFF. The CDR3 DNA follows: TGTGCCAGCAGACGGACTAGTTCCTACAATGAGCAGTTCTTC.

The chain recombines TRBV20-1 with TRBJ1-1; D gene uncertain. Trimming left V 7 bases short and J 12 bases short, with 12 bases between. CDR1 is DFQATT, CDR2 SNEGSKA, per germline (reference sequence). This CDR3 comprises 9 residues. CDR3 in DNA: TGCAGTGTCTCCCCTTGGTCTTTCTTT. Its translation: CSVSPWSFF.

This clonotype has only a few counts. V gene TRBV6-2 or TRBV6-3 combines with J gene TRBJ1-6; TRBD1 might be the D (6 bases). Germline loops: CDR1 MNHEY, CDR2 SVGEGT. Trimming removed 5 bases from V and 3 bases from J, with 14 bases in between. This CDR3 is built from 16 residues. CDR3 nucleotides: TGTGCCAGCAGTCTCTGGACAGCCGACTATAATTCACCCCTCCACTTT. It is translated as CASSLWTADYNSPLHF.

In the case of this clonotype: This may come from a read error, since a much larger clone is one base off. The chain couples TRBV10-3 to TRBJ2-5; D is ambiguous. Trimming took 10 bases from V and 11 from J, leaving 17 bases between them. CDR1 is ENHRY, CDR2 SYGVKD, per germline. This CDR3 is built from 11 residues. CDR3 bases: TGTGCCAACAGCAAAAAGAATGAGCAGTACTTC. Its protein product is CANSKKNEQYF.

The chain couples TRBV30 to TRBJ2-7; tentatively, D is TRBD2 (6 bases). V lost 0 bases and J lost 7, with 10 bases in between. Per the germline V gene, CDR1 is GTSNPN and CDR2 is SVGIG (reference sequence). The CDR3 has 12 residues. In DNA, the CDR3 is TGTGCCTGGAGTGTACAGGCGGGAGAGCAGTACTTC. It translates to CAWSVQAGEQYF.

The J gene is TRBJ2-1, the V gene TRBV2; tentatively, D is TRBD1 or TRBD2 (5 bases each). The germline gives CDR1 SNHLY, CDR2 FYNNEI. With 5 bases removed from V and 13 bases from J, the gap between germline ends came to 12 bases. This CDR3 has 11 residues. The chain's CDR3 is CASSLMGTQFF. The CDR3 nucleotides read TGTGCCAGCAGTTTGATGGGGACCCAGTTCTTC. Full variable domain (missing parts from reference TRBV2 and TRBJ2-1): EPEVTQTPSHQVTQMGQEVILRCVPISNHLYFYWYRQILGQKVEFLVSFYNNEISEKSEIFDDQFSVERPDGSNFTLKIRSTKLEDSAMYFCASSLMGTQFFGPGTRLTVL.

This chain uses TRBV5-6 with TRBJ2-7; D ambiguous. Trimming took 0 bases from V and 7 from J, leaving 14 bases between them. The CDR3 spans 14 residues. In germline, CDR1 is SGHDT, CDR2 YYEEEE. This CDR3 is CASSLANPYNEQYF. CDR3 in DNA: TGTGCCAGCAGCTTGGCAAACCCCTACAATGAGCAGTACTTC.

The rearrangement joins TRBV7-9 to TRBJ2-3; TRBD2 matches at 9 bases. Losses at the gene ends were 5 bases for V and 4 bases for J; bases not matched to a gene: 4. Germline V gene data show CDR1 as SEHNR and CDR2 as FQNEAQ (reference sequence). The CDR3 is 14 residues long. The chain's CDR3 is CASSPSGDPDTQYF. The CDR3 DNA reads TGTGCCAGCAGCCCTAGCGGGGACCCAGATACGCAGTATTTT.

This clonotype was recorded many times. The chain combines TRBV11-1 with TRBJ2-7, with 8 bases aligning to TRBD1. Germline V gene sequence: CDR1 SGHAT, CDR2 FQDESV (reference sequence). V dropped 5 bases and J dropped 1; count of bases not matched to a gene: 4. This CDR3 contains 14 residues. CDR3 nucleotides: TGTGCCAGCAGCCCCCAGGGGGCGTCCTACGAGCAGTACTTC. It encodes CASSPQGASYEQYF. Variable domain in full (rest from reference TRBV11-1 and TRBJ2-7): EAEVAQSPRYKITEKSQAVAFWCDPISGHATLYWYRQILGQGPELLVQFQDESVVDDSQLPKDRFSAERLKGVDSTLKIQPAELGDSAMYLCASSPQGASYEQYFGPGTRLTVT.

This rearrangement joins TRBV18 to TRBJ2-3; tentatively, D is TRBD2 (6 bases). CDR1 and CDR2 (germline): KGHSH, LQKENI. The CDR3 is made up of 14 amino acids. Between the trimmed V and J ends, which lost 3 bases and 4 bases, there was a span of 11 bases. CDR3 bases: TGTGCCAGCTCACCGCCAACTAGCCCAGATACGCAGTATTTT. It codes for CASSPPTSPDTQYF.